This passage covers 10 T cell receptor beta chains from one sample sequenced in a study of blood T cell repertoires in COVID-19. Profiling relied on immunoSEQ multiplex PCR, and the TCRdb table lists in-frame clones only, not all of them. The sample has 300,000 to 450,000 clones; more than 80% are singletons. Sequenced input: PBMCs or T cells enriched from blood (not recorded which). The receptors derive from a man younger than 30 who had recovered from COVID-19.

The CDR3 coding sequence is TGTGCCAGCAGTGGGACAGGGAGGTCGGATACGCAGTATTTT. Its protein is CASSGTGRSDTQYF. The chain employs TRBV6-6 and TRBJ2-3; 9 bases align to TRBD1. The J segment lost 6 bases and the V segment lost 5 bases, leaving 6 bases of the junction unmatched. The CDR3 spans 14 residues. Per germline, CDR1 MNHNY and CDR2 SVGAGI (reference sequence).

The chain links TRBV12-5 to TRBJ2-3, with TRBD2 identical over 7 bases. V shed 6 bases, J shed 4 bases, and the junction held 4 bases outside the gene matches. Looked up from germline, CDR1 is LGHNT and CDR2 is FRNRAP. The length of the CDR3 is 13 residues. CDR3 DNA: TGTGCTAGTGGAGCGGGAAGCCCAGATACGCAGTATTTT. Translation: CASGAGSPDTQYF.

The rearrangement uses TRBV6-5 and TRBJ1-5; D remains unclear. The germline V and J ends were trimmed by 2 bases and 6 bases, with 14 bases remaining between them. Looked up from germline, CDR1 is MNHEY and CDR2 is SVGAGI. The CDR3 is made up of 15 amino acids. CDR3 in DNA: TGTGCCAGCAGTTACGATCGGAAGGGAGGTCAGCCCCAGCATTTT. This codes for CASSYDRKGGQPQHF.

The chain uses TRBV13 and TRBJ1-1, with a weak D call TRBD1 (5 bases). The ends were cut back, 7 bases at V and 1 base at J, with 13 bases in the middle. The CDR3 has 14 amino acids. Per the germline V gene, CDR1 is PRHDT and CDR2 is FYEKMQ (reference sequence). CDR3 protein: CASTPGQPNTEAFF. The CDR3 DNA is TGTGCCAGCACCCCAGGGCAGCCGAACACTGAAGCTTTCTTT.

This clone was detected only a few times. The chain joins TRBV24-1 to TRBJ2-1, with D possibly TRBD1 on 6 matching bases. The germline CDR1 and CDR2 sequences are KGHDR and SFDVKD. V lost 4 bases, J lost 1 base, and 25 bases lay in between. This CDR3 is 20 amino acids long. CDR3 in amino acids: CATSDKGRGPAQGSYNEQFF. Here the CDR3 DNA reads TGTGCCACCAGTGACAAGGGGAGAGGGCCGGCCCAGGGGTCCTACAATGAGCAGTTCTTC.

The chain is built from TRBV23-1 and TRBJ2-7; 8 bases agree with TRBD2. TRBV23-1 is sorted into the ORF group, with uncertain function. J was trimmed by 4 bases and V by 2 bases; bases with no gene match: 19. The CDR3 extends over 19 amino acids. CDR3 sequence reads: CASSQVDTWGQRERYEQYF. CDR3 in DNA: TGCGCCAGCAGTCAAGTGGACACATGGGGGCAGCGGGAGAGGTACGAGCAGTACTTC.

The rearrangement joins TRBV14 to TRBJ2-7, with a tentative D call TRBD2 (6 bases). The CDR3 spans 13 residues. The V end was cut by 3 bases, the J end by 9 bases, with 15 bases between. The V gene's germline CDR1 is SGHDN and CDR2 FVKESK. This CDR3 is CASSQTRDSGQYF. The CDR3 nucleotides are TGTGCCAGCAGCCAGACTCGGGACTCGGGGCAGTACTTC.

The V and J genes are TRBV18 and TRBJ1-1; no definite D call. The CDR3 spans 14 residues. The germline V gene encodes CDR1 KGHSH and CDR2 LQKENI. V was trimmed by 3 bases and J by 6 bases, leaving 14 bases between them. In DNA, the CDR3 is TGTGCCAGCTCACCGTCGGACTCGATCGCTGAAGCTTTCTTT. Protein sequence: CASSPSDSIAEAFF.

This chain's CDR3 is CASSIGQYTLRNTIYF. CDR3 nucleotides: TGTGCCAGTAGTATTGGACAATATACTCTACGAAACACCATATATTTT. The V gene is TRBV19, the J gene TRBJ1-3; possible D gene TRBD1, 5 bases. CDR1 is LNHDA and CDR2 is SQIVND in the germline V gene (reference sequence). V was cut by 3 bases and J by 5 bases, with 17 bases left in between. This CDR3 region has 16 residues.

The V gene is TRBV3-1 (or the pseudogene TRBV3-2), the J gene TRBJ1-1, with 9 bases matching TRBD1. Trimming cost V 4 bases and J 5 bases; bases outside gene matches: 8. The CDR3 runs to 15 residues. Germline V lookup: CDR1 LGHDT, CDR2 YNNKEL (reference sequence). CDR3 sequence (DNA): TGTGCCAGCAGCCCTTCCGGGACAGGGTCAACTGAAGCTTTCTTT. This gives the protein CASSPSGTGSTEAFF.